This T cell receptor (beta chain) derives from a study of CD8 T cells in ankylosing spondylitis. Findings and limits, study-wide: Reported data indicate significant enrichment of disease-linked clones within matched ankylosing spondylitis synovial fluid. Among TCR beta sequences, a motif of 7 to 9 highly homologous variants appeared characteristic of ankylosing spondylitis blood.

Comments on this clonotype: The antigen is unknown.

After removal of 6 bases from V and 6 bases from J, the junction contained 3 bases not matched to a gene. The CDR3 contains 12 residues. The germline V gene has CDR1 SQVTM and CDR2 ANQGSEA. The authors made TCR beta libraries by quantitative 5'-RACE with molecular barcodes. TCRdb fed the 5' RACE reads into MiXCR, producing one record per CDR3 protein. The sample comprises over 600,000 distinct CDR3 sequences, 15% to 20% of which are singletons, and around 19% rests with the top ten. The V call is TRBV29-1, the J call TRBJ2-5, with TRBD1 matching 11 bases. Specimen: blood, either unsorted or a sorted T cell fraction (not recorded which). This clonotype was sampled from a male donor with ankylosing spondylitis. CDR3 coding DNA: TGCAGCGTGGGGACAGGGGGGCAGACCCAGTACTTC. Its protein product is CSVGTGGQTQYF.